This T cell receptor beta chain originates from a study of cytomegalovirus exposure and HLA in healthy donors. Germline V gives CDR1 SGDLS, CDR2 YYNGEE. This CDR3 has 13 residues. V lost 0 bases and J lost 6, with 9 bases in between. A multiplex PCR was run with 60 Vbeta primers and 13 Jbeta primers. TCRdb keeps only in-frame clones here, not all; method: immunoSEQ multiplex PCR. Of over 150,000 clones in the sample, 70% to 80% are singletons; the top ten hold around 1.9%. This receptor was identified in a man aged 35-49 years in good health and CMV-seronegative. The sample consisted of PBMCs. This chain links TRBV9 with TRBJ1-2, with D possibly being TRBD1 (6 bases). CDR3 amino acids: CASSVGGQDGYTF. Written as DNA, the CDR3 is TGTGCCAGCAGCGTAGGGGGGCAGGATGGCTACACCTTC.